Listed here are 11 T cell receptor beta chains from one sample, sequenced in a study of siplizumab effects on memory and regulatory T cells. Libraries were prepared by immunoSEQ multiplex PCR; TCRdb keeps only in-frame clonotypes and omits some of them. The sample has 70,000 to 95,000 clones, around 89% seen once. The sequenced material came from CD4+ T cells sorted from blood. The receptors were gathered from a human donor in good health.

The rearrangement links TRBV5-4 to TRBJ2-5, with 7 bases fitting TRBD1. Gene TRBJ2-7 matches the end of the DNA better, so the J call may be wrong. Germline lookup yields CDR1 SGHNT and CDR2 YYREEE (reference sequence). The CDR3 loop spans 14 amino acids. The CDR3 nucleotides are TGTGCCAGCAGCTTACGGACAGGAGACTACGAGCAGTACTTC. It is translated as CASSLRTGDYEQYF.

V and J are TRBV27 and TRBJ2-5, with D possibly matching TRBD1 (6 bases). CDR3 size: 15 residues. Germline V gene lookup returns CDR1 MNHEY and CDR2 SMNVEV (reference sequence). Trimming shortened V by 5 bases and J by 1 base, and 14 bases separated the two germline ends. DNA for the CDR3: TGTGCCAGCAGTCGCCTGGGGGCTGGCCAAGAGACCCAGTACTTC. It codes for CASSRLGAGQETQYF.

This sequence joins TRBV2 and TRBJ2-1; TRBD2 aligns across 9 bases. The CDR3 runs 14 residues. Looked up from germline, CDR1 is SNHLY and CDR2 is FYNNEI. The V gene end was trimmed by 9 bases and the J gene end by 8 bases; junction bases not matched to a gene: 11. CDR3 coding DNA: TGTGCCAGTACAGGGAGCGGGAGGTTTGATGAGCAGTTCTTC. It is translated as CASTGSGRFDEQFF. Variable domain in full (rest from reference TRBV2 and TRBJ2-1): EPEVTQTPSHQVTQMGQEVILRCVPISNHLYFYWYRQILGQKVEFLVSFYNNEISEKSEIFDDQFSVERPDGSNFTLKIRSTKLEDSAMYFCASTGSGRFDEQFFGPGTRLTVL.

V is TRBV5-1 and J is TRBJ1-6, with 8 bases aligning to TRBD1. From germline, CDR1 is SGHRS and CDR2 YFSETQ. Trimming at V came to 4 bases and at J to 2 bases, leaving 8 bases not matched to a gene. The CDR3 covers 17 residues. CDR3 protein: CASSPDRVFPYNSPLHF. In nucleotides, the CDR3 is TGCGCCAGCAGCCCGGACAGGGTATTCCCCTATAATTCACCCCTCCACTTT.

In its sample, this clone was seen once. The chain has TRBV28 and TRBJ1-4; 7 nucleotides match TRBD1. The trim removed 5 bases at V and 8 bases at J, leaving 17 bases unmatched. This CDR3 has 17 amino acids. Germline CDR1 is MDHEN and CDR2 is SYDVKM. The CDR3 DNA is TGTGCCAGCAGTACCTTCAGGGGGGGGTTTTCGTCAGAAAAACTGTTTTTT. Amino acids: CASSTFRGGFSSEKLFF.

CDR3: CSAPQGNEQFF. CDR3 DNA: TGCAGTGCCCCCCAGGGAAATGAGCAGTTCTTC. The chain joins TRBV20-1 to TRBJ2-1, with a possible D match to TRBD1 (5 bases). The CDR3 loop spans 11 amino acids. V was trimmed by 6 bases and J by 7 bases, leaving 10 bases between them. Germline CDR1 DFQATT, CDR2 SNEGSKA (reference sequence).

This chain connects TRBV5-1 to TRBJ2-6; D remains unclear. Germline values: CDR1 SGHRS, CDR2 YFSETQ. The CDR3 spans 14 residues. V lost 1 base and J lost 2, with 4 bases in between. The chain's CDR3 is CASSLQAGANVLTF. The CDR3 DNA reads TGCGCCAGCAGCTTGCAGGCTGGGGCCAACGTCCTGACTTTC.

The chain uses TRBV28 and TRBJ1-5; TRBD1 matches at 9 bases. CDR3 length: 14 residues. V shed 6 bases and J 7 bases; nucleotides not matched to a gene: 7. In germline, CDR1 is MDHEN, CDR2 SYDVKM. The CDR3 is CASRGQGRRQPQHF. The CDR3 DNA follows: TGTGCCAGCAGGGGACAGGGAAGAAGACAGCCCCAGCATTTT.

This rearrangement joins TRBV5-1 to TRBJ2-3; either TRBD1 or TRBD2 may supply D (5 bases each). CDR1 and CDR2 from the germline V gene are SGHRS and YFSETQ. V lost 8 bases and J 6 bases, leaving 22 bases between the germline ends. The CDR3 covers 15 residues. The CDR3 protein is CASNHGAVGTDTQYF. The CDR3 nucleotides read TGCGCCAGTAATCATGGGGCAGTGGGGACGGATACGCAGTATTTT.

V usage is TRBV4-1 and J usage is TRBJ2-1; perhaps TRBD2 as D (6 bases). Looked up from germline, CDR1 is MGHRA and CDR2 is YSYEKL. The CDR3 sequence is 16 residues long. Trimming pared 0 bases from V and 4 bases from J, leaving 13 bases between. CDR3 amino acids: CASSQEAGLLYNEQFF. The DNA for the CDR3 is TGCGCCAGCAGCCAAGAGGCGGGACTCCTTTACAATGAGCAGTTCTTC.

The rearrangement joins TRBV15 to TRBJ2-3, with D possibly matching TRBD1 (6 bases). CDR3 size: 16 residues. The germline CDR1 and CDR2 sequences are LNHNV and YYDKDF (reference sequence). Deletions cut 1 base from V and 3 bases from J, with 14 bases between. CDR3 sequence: CATSRAGHSSTDTQYF. CDR3 nucleotide sequence: TGTGCCACCAGCAGAGCGGGACACTCGTCGACAGATACGCAGTATTTT.